This T cell receptor beta chain was profiled in a study of shared clonotypes between healthy human individuals. Some clones are missing from TCRdb's copy, which holds only in-frame ones; the method was immunoSEQ multiplex PCR. The data contain under 1 million clones, 90% to 95% of them singletons. In the naive CD8 group, cells lacked CD45RO and were positively selected for CCR7, so terminally differentiated effector memory CD45RA+ cells were left out. CDR1 is GTSNPN, CDR2 SVGIG, per germline (reference sequence). Trimming pared 5 bases from V and 0 bases from J, leaving 14 bases between. This CDR3 has 14 amino acids.

Sample: naive CD8+ T cells sorted from blood. The TCR was taken from a man aged 25 to 40 in good health. The chain joins TRBV30 to TRBJ2-7, with D possibly called TRBD1 or TRBD2 (6 bases each). CDR3 residues: CAWGEGGGSYEQYF. DNA for the CDR3: TGTGCCTGGGGGGAAGGGGGAGGCTCCTACGAGCAGTACTTC.